These 2 T cell receptor beta chains were all obtained from the same sample, sequenced in a study of identical twins. Via MiXCR, TCRdb re-called the 5' RACE reads, giving one row per CDR3 protein. The sample lists about 1.7 million distinct CDR3 sequences, about 31% occurring once. Sequenced sample: cord blood. The receptor set was obtained from a newborn girl in good health.

V usage is TRBV4-2 and J usage is TRBJ2-1; 10 bases are shared with TRBD1. CDR3 length equals 14 residues. Germline assignment: CDR1 LGHNA and CDR2 YNFKEQ. V trimming: 1 base; J trimming: 8 bases; junction bases outside the gene matches: 2. The CDR3, as DNA: TGTGCCAGCAGCCAAGGGGACAGGGGTCATGAGCAGTTCTTC. Encoded protein: CASSQGDRGHEQFF.

This clonotype was detected only a few times. The rearrangement joins TRBV5-1 to TRBJ2-3; the match to TRBD2 covers 7 bases. V lost 0 bases to trimming and J lost 4 bases; unmatched junction nucleotides: 5. This CDR3 comprises 15 residues. CDR1 is SGHRS and CDR2 is YFSETQ in the germline V gene. The CDR3: CASSLVPAGADTQYF. The CDR3 bases are TGCGCCAGCAGCTTGGTACCGGCGGGGGCAGATACGCAGTATTTT.